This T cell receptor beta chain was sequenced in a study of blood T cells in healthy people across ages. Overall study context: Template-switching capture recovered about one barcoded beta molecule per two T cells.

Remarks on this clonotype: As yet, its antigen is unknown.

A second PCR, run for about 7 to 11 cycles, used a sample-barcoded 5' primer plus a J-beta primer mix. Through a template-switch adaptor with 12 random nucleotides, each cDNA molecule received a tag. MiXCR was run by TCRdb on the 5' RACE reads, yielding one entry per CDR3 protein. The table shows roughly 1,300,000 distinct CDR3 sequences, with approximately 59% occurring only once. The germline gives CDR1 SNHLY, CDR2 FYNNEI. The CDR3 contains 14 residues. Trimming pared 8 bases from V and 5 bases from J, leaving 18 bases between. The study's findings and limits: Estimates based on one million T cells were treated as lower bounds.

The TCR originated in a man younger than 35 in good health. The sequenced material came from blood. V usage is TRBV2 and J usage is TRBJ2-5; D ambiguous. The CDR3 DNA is TGTGCCAGCTCCCCTTCCCCCGACCTGGAGACCCAGTACTTC. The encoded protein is CASSPSPDLETQYF.